The sample holds a few counts of the clone carrying this TCR beta chain. Its antigen is currently unknown. This specimen belongs to a study of T-cell reconstitution after alpha-beta-depleted transplantation in children. The CDR3 runs to 13 residues. The junction had 5 bases not matched to a gene; V was cut back by 2 bases and J by 8 bases. The TCRbeta library incorporated unique molecular identifiers. MiXCR, run by TCRdb on the PCR reads, gives a single entry per CDR3 protein. The repertoire includes approximately 1,000,000 distinct CDR3 sequences, about 29% of them detected once, and about 28% sits in the top ten. Overall study findings and caveats: T-cell counts and diversity at one year following transplant were attributed mainly to newly produced T cells. In patients about two months after transplant, alpha-beta T cells reportedly arose from several hundred expanded graft clones.

This specimen consisted of PBMCs, mostly from graft donor cells, obtained 360 days after TCRalphabeta/CD19-depleted stem cell transplant. This receptor was obtained from a boy in the first two years of life who had a stem cell transplant for SCID, so the T cells may come from the graft donor. J is TRBJ1-2 and V is TRBV12-3 or TRBV12-4; 7 nucleotides match TRBD1. CDR3 DNA: TGTGCCAGCAGTTTACAGGGGGTAGACGGCTACACCTTC. It yields the protein CASSLQGVDGYTF.